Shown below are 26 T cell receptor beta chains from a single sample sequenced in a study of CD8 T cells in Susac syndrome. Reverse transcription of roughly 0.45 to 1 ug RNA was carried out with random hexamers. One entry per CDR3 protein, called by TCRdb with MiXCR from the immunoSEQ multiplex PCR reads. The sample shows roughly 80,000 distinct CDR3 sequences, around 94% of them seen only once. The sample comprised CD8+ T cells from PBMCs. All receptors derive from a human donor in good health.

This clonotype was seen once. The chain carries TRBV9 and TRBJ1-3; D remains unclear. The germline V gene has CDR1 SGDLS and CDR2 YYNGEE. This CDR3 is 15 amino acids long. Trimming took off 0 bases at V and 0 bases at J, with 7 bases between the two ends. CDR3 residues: CASSVAGDSGNTIYF. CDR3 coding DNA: TGTGCCAGCAGCGTAGCAGGTGACTCTGGAAACACCATATATTTT.

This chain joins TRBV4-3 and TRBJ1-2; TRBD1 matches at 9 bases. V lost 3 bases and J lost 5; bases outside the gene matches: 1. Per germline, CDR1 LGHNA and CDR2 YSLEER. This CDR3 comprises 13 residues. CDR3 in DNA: TGCGCCAGCAGCCAGGGGACAGGGTATGGCTACACCTTC. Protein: CASSQGTGYGYTF.

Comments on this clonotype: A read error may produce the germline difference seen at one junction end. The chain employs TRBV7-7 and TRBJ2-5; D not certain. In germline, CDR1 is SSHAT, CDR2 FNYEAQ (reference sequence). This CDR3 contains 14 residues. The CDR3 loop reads CASSLEPAEETQYF. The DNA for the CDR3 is TGTGCTAGCAGCTTAGAACCGGCGGAGGAGACCCAGTACTTC.

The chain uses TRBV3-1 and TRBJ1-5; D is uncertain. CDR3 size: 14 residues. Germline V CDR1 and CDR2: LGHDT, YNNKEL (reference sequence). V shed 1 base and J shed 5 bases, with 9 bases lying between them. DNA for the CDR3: TGTGCCAGCAGCCAAGGAAGCTACGATCAGCCCCAGCATTTT. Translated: CASSQGSYDQPQHF.

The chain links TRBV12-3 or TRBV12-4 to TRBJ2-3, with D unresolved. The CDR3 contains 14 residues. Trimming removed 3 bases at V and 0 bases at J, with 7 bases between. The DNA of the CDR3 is TGTGCCAGCAGTTTGAAATTGAGCACAGATACGCAGTATTTT. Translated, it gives CASSLKLSTDTQYF.

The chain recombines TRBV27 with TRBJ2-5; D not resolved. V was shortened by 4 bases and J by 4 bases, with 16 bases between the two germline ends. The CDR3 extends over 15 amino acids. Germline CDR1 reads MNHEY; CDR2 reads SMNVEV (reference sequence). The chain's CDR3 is CASSSSGVVGETQYF. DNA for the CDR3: TGTGCCAGCAGTTCCTCTGGGGTGGTAGGAGAGACCCAGTACTTC.

The CDR3 loop reads CASSWLAGGLDKADTQYF. CDR3 DNA: TGTGCCAGCAGTTGGCTAGCGGGGGGGCTTGATAAGGCAGATACGCAGTATTTT. The rearrangement uses TRBV6-5 and TRBJ2-3, with TRBD2 identical over 12 bases. The CDR3 extends over 18 amino acids. The germline gives CDR1 MNHEY, CDR2 SVGAGI. Trimming removed 4 bases from V and 4 bases from J; junction bases left unmatched: 12.

The CDR3 DNA reads TGTGCCAGCAGCTTAGCGGGTCAGGGATACTACAATGAGCAGTTCTTC. It encodes CASSLAGQGYYNEQFF. J is TRBJ2-1 and V is TRBV11-2; D may be TRBD1 (5 bases). Trimming took off 1 base at V and 3 bases at J, with 13 bases between the two ends. The CDR3 is made up of 16 amino acids. Germline V gene sequence: CDR1 SGHAT, CDR2 FQNNGV.

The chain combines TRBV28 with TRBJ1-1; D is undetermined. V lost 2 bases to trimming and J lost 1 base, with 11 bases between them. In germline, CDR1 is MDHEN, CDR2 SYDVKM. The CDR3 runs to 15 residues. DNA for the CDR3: TGTGCCAGCAGTTTAATGGTCCTGGGGAACACTGAAGCTTTCTTT. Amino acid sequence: CASSLMVLGNTEAFF.

The CDR3 sequence is CASSQEGRLEKTDTQYF. The CDR3 region has the DNA TGCGCCAGCAGCCAAGAAGGTAGACTAGAGAAAACAGATACGCAGTATTTT. V and J are TRBV4-3 and TRBJ2-3, with D tentatively TRBD2 (6 bases). Germline V lookup: CDR1 LGHNA, CDR2 YSLEER. V was cut by 0 bases and J by 3 bases, with 16 bases left in between. The CDR3 spans 17 residues.

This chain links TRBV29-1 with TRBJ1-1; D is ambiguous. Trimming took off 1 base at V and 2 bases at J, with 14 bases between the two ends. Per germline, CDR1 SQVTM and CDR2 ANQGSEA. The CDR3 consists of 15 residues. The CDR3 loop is CSVEGVREINTEAFF. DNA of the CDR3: TGCAGCGTTGAAGGGGTTAGGGAGATAAACACTGAAGCTTTCTTT.

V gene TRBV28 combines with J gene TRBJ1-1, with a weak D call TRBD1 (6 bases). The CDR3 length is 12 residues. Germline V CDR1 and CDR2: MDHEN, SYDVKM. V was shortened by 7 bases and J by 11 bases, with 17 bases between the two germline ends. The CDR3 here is CASINSRGRAFF. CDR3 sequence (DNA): TGTGCCAGCATCAACTCCAGGGGTCGGGCTTTCTTT.

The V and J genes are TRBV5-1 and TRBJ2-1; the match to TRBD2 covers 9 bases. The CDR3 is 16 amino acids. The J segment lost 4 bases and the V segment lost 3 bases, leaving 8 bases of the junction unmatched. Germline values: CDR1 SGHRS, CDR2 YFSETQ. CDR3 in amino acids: CASSYPGLATYNEQFF. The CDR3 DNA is TGCGCCAGCAGCTACCCGGGACTAGCCACTTACAATGAGCAGTTCTTC.

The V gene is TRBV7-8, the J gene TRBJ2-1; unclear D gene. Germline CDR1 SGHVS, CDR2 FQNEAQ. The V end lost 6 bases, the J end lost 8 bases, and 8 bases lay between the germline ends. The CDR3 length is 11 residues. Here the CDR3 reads CASRLADEQFF. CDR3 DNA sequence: TGTGCCAGCAGGTTGGCCGATGAGCAGTTCTTC.

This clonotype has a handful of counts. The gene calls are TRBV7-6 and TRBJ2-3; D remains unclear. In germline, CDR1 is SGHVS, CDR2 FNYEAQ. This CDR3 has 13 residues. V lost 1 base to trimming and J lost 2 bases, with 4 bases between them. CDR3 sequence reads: CASSLEITDTQYF. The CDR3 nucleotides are TGTGCCAGCAGCTTAGAGATCACAGATACGCAGTATTTT.

CDR3: CASKDVAGLNQPQHF. The CDR3, as DNA: TGCGCCAGCAAGGATGTGGCAGGGCTTAATCAGCCCCAGCATTTT. The chain employs TRBV5-1 and TRBJ1-5; possible D gene TRBD1, 5 bases. This CDR3 contains 15 residues. Germline V gene sequence: CDR1 SGHRS, CDR2 YFSETQ. V shed 6 bases and J shed 4 bases, with 17 bases lying between them.

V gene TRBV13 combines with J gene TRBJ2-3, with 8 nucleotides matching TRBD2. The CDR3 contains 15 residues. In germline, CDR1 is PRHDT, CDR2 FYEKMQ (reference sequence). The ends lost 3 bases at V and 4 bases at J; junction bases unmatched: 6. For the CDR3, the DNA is TGTGCCAGCAGCTTCGGGGCGGGGGGCGCAGATACGCAGTATTTT. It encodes CASSFGAGGADTQYF.

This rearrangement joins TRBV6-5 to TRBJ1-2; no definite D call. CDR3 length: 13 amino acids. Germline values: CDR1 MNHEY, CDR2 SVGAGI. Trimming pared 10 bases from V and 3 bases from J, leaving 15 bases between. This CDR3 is CATQYGSDYGYTF. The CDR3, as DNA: TGTGCCACCCAATACGGCTCGGACTATGGCTACACCTTC.

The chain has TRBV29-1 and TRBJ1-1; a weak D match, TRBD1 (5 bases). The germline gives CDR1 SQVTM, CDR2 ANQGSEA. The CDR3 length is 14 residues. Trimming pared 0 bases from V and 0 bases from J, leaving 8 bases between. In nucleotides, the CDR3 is TGCAGCGTTGAAGATTTGGACATGAACACTGAAGCTTTCTTT. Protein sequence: CSVEDLDMNTEAFF.

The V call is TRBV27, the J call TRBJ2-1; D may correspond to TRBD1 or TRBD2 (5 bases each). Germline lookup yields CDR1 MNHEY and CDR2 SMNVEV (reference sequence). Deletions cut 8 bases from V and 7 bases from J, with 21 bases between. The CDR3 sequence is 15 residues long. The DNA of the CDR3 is TGTGCCAGCCAAAGGCCGGGGCCGAGGAGGAATGAGCAGTTCTTC. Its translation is CASQRPGPRRNEQFF.

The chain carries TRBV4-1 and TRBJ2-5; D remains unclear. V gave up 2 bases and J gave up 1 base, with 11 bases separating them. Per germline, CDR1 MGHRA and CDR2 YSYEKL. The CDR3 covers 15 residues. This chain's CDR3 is CASSQQVQTQETQYF. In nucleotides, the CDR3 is TGCGCCAGCAGCCAACAAGTCCAGACCCAAGAGACCCAGTACTTC.

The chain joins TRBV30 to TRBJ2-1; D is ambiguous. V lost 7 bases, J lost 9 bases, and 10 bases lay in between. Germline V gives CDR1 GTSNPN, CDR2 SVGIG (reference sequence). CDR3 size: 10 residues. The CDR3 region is CASKRSEQFF. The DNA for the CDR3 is TGTGCCTCCAAAAGGAGTGAGCAGTTCTTC.

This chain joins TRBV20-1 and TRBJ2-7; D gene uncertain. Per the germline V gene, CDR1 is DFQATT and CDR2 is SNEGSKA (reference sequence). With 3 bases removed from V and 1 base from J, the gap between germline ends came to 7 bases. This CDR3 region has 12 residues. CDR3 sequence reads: CSASSRSYEQYF. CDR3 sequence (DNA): TGCAGTGCTAGCAGCAGATCCTACGAGCAGTACTTC.

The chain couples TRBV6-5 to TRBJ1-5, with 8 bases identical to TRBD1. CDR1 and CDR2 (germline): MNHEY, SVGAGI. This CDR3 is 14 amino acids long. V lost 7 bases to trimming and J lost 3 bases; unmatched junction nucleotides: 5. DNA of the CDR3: TGTGCCAGCAAGGGGCAGGGGGCCAATCAGCCCCAGCATTTT. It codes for CASKGQGANQPQHF.

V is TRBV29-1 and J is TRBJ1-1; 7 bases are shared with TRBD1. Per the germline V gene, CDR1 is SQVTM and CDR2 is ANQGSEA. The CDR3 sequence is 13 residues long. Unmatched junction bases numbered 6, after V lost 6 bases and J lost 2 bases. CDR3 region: CSVAGQTNTEAFF. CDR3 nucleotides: TGCAGCGTCGCGGGACAGACCAACACTGAAGCTTTCTTT.

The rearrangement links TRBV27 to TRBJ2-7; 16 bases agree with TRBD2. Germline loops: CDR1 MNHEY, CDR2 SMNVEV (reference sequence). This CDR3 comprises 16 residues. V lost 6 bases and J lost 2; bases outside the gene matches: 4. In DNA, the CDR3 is TGTGCCAGCAGGGGACTAGCGGGAGGGCCGGCCTACGAGCAGTACGTC. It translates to CASRGLAGGPAYEQYV.